Detailed here is one TCR beta chain. What it binds is not known. The V and J ends lost 0 bases and 7 bases respectively, with 13 bases between them. Germline CDR1 reads DFQATT; CDR2 reads SNEGSKA (reference sequence). The CDR3 is 15 amino acids. Using a J-beta primer mix together with a sample-barcoded 5' primer, a second PCR was run for about 7 to 12 cycles. The study obtained at least 3 million CDR3-containing paired-end reads from every sample. MiXCR was run by TCRdb on the 5' RACE reads, yielding one entry per CDR3 protein. The sample has roughly 680,000 distinct CDR3 sequences; around half are singletons. Healthy Russian Caucasian donors spanned ages about 6 to 95 years. The data derive from a study of blood T cells in healthy people across ages. General study results and limits: A greater number of naive CD4+ cells and higher diversity distinguished long-lived donors from aged donors. Using unsorted PBMCs precluded a conclusive naive versus antigen-experienced comparison.

The sample consisted of blood. The sequence was obtained from a woman aged 55-70 years in good health. The rearrangement uses TRBV20-1 and TRBJ1-6; possible D gene TRBD1, 6 bases. The CDR3 nucleotides read TGCAGTGCTAGAGATTTTCAGGGGAGCAATTCACCCCTCCACTTT. Protein product: CSARDFQGSNSPLHF.